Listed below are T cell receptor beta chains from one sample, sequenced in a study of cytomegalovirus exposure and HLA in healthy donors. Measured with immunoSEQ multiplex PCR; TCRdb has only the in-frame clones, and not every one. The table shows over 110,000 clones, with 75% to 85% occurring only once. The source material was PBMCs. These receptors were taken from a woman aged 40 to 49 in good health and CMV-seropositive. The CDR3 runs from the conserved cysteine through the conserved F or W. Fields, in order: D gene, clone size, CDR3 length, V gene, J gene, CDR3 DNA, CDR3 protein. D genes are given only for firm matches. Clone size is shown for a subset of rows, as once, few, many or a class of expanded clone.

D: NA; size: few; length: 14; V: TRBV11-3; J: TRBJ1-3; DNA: TGTGCCAGCAGCCCGTATCCGGAGGGAAACACCATATATTTT; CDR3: CASSPYPEGNTIYF
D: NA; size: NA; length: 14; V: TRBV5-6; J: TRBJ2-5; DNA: TGTGCCAGCAGCTTGCGAGGGATCCAAGAGACCCAGTACTTC; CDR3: CASSLRGIQETQYF
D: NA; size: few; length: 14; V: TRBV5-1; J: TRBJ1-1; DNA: TGCGCCAGCAGCTTGCGGGGGGGGCCTACTGAAGCTTTCTTT; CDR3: CASSLRGGPTEAFF
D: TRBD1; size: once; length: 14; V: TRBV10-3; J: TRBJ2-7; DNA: TGTGCCATCAGTGAAGGGACAGGGCCCTACGAGCAGTACTTC; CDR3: CAISEGTGPYEQYF
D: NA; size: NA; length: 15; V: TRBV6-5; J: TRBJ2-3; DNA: TGTGCCAGCAGCCCCAGCTCTGCAGGGGTAGATACGCAGTATTTT; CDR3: CASSPSSAGVDTQYF
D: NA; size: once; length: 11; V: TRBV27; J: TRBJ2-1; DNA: TGTGCCAGCGGCCCCGGGGGAGTAGAGTTCTTC; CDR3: CASGPGGVEFF
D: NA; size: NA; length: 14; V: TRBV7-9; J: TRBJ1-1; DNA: TGTGCCAGCATCCGGCAGGGAATGAACACTGAAGCTTTCTTT; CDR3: CASIRQGMNTEAFF
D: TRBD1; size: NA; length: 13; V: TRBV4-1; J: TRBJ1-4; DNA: TGCGCCAGCAGCCATTGGACAGGGGAAAAACTGTTTTTT; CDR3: CASSHWTGEKLFF
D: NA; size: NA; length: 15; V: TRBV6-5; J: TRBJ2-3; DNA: TGTGCCAGCAAAACTAGGCGGGGCTCCACAGATACGCAGTATTTT; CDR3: CASKTRRGSTDTQYF
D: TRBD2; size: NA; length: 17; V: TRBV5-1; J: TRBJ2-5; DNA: TGCGCCAGCAGCTTGCGGGCCGTGGGTAGCGGGGAAGAGACCCAGTACTTC; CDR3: CASSLRAVGSGEETQYF
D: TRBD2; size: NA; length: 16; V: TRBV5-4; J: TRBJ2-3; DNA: TGTGCCAGCAGCGGGGGACTAGCGGGATTCACAGATACGCAGTATTTT; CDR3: CASSGGLAGFTDTQYF
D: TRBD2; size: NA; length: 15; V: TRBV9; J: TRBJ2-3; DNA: TGTGCCAGCAGTCGTCAGGCGGGAGCCACAGATACGCAGTATTTT; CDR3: CASSRQAGATDTQYF
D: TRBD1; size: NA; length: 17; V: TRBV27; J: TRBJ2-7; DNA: TGTGCCAGCAGTCGATACCGAGGAACAGGGGCCGTCTACGAGCAGTACTTC; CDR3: CASSRYRGTGAVYEQYF
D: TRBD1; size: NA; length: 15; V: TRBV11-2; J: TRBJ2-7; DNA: TGTGCCAGCAGCTCTAAGGGACAGGGGGCCGAGGAGCAGTACTTC; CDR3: CASSSKGQGAEEQYF
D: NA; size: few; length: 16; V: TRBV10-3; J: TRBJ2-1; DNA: TGTGCCATCAGTGACCTAGACTCCCTCTCCTACAATGAGCAGTTCTTC; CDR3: CAISDLDSLSYNEQFF
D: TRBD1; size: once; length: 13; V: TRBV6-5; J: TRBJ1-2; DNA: TGTGCCAGCAGTTACAACCCAGGGGGTGGCTACACCTTC; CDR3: CASSYNPGGGYTF
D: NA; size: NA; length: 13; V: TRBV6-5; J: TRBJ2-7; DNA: TGTGCCAGCAGTTACGACGGACAGTACGAGCAGTACTTC; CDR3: CASSYDGQYEQYF
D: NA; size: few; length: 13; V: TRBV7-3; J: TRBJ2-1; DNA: TGTGCCAGCAGCTTAATAGTAAGCAATGAGCAGTTCTTC; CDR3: CASSLIVSNEQFF
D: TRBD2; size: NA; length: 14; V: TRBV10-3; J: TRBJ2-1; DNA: TGTGCCATCAGACTAGCGGGACCCTACAATGAGCAGTTCTTC; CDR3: CAIRLAGPYNEQFF
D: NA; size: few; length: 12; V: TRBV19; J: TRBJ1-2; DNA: TGTGCCAGTAGGTACGGAGGCTATGGCTACACCTTC; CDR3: CASRYGGYGYTF
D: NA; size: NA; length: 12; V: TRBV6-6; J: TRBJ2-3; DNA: TGTGCCAGCAGTTTATCCGCAGATACGCAGTATTTT; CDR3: CASSLSADTQYF
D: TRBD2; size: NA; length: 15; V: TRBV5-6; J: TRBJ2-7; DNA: TGTGCCAGCAGTTATACCGGGACTAGCGACTACGAGCAGTACTTC; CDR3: CASSYTGTSDYEQYF
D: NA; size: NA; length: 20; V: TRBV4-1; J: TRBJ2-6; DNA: TGCGCCAGCAGCCGCCTAACCGGGACACCGTCTATTGTCGGGGCCAACGTCCTGACTTTC; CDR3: CASSRLTGTPSIVGANVLTF
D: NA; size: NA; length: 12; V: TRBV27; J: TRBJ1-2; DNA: TGTGCCAGCGGCGGGGCGAGTAGGAGCTACACCTTC; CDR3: CASGGASRSYTF
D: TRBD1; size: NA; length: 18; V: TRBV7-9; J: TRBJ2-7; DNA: TGTGCCAGCAGCCAACGCCACCCCCTCGGACAGGGGAGAGAGGAGCAGTACTTC; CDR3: CASSQRHPLGQGREEQYF
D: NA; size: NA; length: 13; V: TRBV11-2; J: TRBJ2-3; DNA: TGTGCCAGCAGCTTAGCTGGCACAGATACGCAGTATTTT; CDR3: CASSLAGTDTQYF
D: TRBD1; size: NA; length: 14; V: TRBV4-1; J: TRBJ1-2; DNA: TGCGCCAGCAGCCCAACAGGGGGCGACTATGGCTACACCTTC; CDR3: CASSPTGGDYGYTF
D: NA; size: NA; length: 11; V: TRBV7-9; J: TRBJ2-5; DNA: TGTGCCAGCAGCCTGCAAGAGACCCAGTACTTC; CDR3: CASSLQETQYF
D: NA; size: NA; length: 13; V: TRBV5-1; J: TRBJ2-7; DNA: TGCGCCAGCAGCTTGGTATCCTCTTACGAGCAGTACTTC; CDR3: CASSLVSSYEQYF
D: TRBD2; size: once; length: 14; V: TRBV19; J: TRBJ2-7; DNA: TGTGCCAGTAGTATGAGCGGGAGAACCTACGAGCAGTACTTC; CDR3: CASSMSGRTYEQYF
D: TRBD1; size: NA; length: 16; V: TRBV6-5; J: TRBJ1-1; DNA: TGTGCCAGCAGTTACTCGATAGGGGGCACGAACACTGAAGCTTTCTTT; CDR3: CASSYSIGGTNTEAFF
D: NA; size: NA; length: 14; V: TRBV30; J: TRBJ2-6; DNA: TGTGCCTGGAGTAGGGGTACCGGGGCCAACGTCCTGACTTTC; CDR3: CAWSRGTGANVLTF
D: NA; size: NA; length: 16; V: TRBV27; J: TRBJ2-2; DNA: TGTGCCAGCAGCCCTAGGGACTCCCCGAACACCGGGGAGCTGTTTTTT; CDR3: CASSPRDSPNTGELFF